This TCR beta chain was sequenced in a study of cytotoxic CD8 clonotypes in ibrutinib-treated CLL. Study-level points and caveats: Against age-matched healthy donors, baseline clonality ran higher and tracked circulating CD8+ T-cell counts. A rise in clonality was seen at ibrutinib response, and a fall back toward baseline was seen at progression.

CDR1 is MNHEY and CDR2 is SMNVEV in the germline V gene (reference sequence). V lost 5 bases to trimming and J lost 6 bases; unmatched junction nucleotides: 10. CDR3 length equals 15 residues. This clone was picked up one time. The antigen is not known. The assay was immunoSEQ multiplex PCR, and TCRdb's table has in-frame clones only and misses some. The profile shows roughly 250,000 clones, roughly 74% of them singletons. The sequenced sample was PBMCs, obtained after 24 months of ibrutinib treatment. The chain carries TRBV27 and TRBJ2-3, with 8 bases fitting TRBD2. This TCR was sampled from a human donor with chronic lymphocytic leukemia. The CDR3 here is CASSPMGSGDDTQYF. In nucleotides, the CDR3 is TGTGCCAGCAGTCCGATGGGTAGCGGGGACGATACGCAGTATTTT.